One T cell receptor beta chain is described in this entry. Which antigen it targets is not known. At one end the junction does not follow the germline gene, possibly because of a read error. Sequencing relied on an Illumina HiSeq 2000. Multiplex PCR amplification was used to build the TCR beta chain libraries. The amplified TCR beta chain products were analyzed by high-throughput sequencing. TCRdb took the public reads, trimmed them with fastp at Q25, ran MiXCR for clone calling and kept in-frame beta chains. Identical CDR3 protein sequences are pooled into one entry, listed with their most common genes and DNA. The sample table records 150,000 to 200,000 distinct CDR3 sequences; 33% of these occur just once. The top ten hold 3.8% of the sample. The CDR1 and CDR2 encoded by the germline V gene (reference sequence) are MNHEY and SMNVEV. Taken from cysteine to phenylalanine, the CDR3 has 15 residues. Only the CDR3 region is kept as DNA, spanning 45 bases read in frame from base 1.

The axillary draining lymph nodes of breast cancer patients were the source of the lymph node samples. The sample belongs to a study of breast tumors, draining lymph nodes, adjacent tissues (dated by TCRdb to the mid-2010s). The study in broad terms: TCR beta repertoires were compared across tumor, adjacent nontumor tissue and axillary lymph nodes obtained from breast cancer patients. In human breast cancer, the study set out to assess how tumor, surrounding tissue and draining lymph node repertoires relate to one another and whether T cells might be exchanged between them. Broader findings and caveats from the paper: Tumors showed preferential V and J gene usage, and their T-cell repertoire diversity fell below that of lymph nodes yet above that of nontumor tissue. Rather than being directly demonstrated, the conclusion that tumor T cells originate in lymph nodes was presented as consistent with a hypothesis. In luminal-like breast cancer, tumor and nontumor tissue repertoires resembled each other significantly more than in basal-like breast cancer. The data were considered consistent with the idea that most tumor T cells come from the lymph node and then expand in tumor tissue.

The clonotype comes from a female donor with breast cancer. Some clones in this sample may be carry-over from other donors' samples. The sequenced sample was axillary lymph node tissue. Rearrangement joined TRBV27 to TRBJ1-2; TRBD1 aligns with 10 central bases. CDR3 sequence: CACSSGQGVINGYTF. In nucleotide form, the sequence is TGTGCCTGCAGTTCCGGACAGGGGGTTATTAATGGCTACACCTTC.